This note documents a single TCR beta chain sequence. Its antigen remains unknown. These data are taken from a study of T cell responses to AZD1222 COVID-19 vaccine. Study observations and caveats: Spike-wide coverage was observed for vaccine-associated CD4 TCRs, with dominant responses at 160-218 and 743-854.

This CDR3 spans 15 amino acids. With 1 base clipped from V and 8 bases from J, the junction kept 5 bases outside the gene matches. Germline CDR1 and CDR2: SEHNR and FQNEAQ (reference sequence). Sequencing was performed with immunoSEQ multiplex PCR; in TCRdb, only in-frame clones are kept and a portion is missing. Seen here are around 90,000 clones, 88% observed once, and the top ten hold 10% to 15%. The sequenced sample was peripheral blood, obtained on day 0 of AZD1222 vaccination. The V call is TRBV7-9, the J call TRBJ2-1; 10 nucleotides align to TRBD2. This receptor was obtained from an adult in good health. The CDR3 DNA reads TGTGCCAGCAGCTTAGTGAGCGGGGGGGCCGATGAGCAGTTCTTC. It translates to CASSLVSGGADEQFF. Using reference TRBV7-9 and TRBJ2-1 for the parts outside the CDR3, the full variable domain is DTGVSQNPRHKITKRGQNVTFRCDPISEHNRLYWYRQTLGQGPEFLTYFQNEAQLEKSRLLSDRFSAERPKGSFSTLEIQRTEQGDSAMYLCASSLVSGGADEQFFGPGTRLTVL.